Described below is a single T cell receptor (beta chain) sequence and its context. The antigen remains undetermined. Clones were read by immunoSEQ multiplex PCR, and TCRdb kept only the in-frame ones, dropping some. The table shows some 170,000 clones, with about nine tenths occurring only once. This CDR3 comprises 16 residues. Trimming took 5 bases from V and 4 from J, leaving 20 bases between them. Germline V gene sequence: CDR1 MDHEN, CDR2 SYDVKM. The data are from a study of cytomegalovirus exposure and HLA in healthy donors. Study-wide results and limits: Cytomegalovirus status was reportedly diagnosed by the classifier with high specificity and sensitivity.

Donors came from a validation cohort of over a hundred subjects, distinct from the first 666-subject cohort. This chain joins TRBV28 and TRBJ2-5; a possible D gene is TRBD2 (6 bases). Material: PBMCs. This clonotype originated in a woman aged 30 to 39 in good health and CMV-seronegative. The CDR3 DNA follows: TGTGCCAGCAGTCATGGGGAACAGCTGGGAGGAGAGACCCAGTACTTC. Amino acid sequence: CASSHGEQLGGETQYF.